This T cell receptor (beta chain) was recovered during a study of OX40 agonist ivuxolimab in advanced cancers. A word on this clone: A junction end diverges from the germline sequence, so it may reflect a read error.

This CDR3 spans 13 amino acids. Germline CDR1 and CDR2: SSHAT and FNYEAQ (reference sequence). Sequenced by immunoSEQ multiplex PCR; TCRdb stores in-frame clones only, minus some. Altogether approximately 76,000 clones are present, approximately 89% being singletons, with the ten largest covering roughly 0.79%. This chain links TRBV7-7 with TRBJ2-5, with a possible D match to TRBD1 (7 bases). Sequenced here: CD4+ or CD8+ T cells sorted from blood, sampled in a trial of the OX40 agonist ivuxolimab. The receptor was isolated from an adult with an advanced solid tumor such as melanoma, head and neck, liver or kidney cancer. CDR3 in amino acids: CASSQGGIETQYF. CDR3 nucleotides: TGTGCTAGCAGCCAGGGGGGTATCGAGACCCAGTACTTC.